This T cell receptor (beta chain) was found in a study of regulatory T cells in long-lasting Graves disease. Study-wide context: The antithyroid drugs taken by newly diagnosed Graves' patients had been used for under 3 months.

Arm-PCR of CDR3 regions and iRepertoire HTBI primers were used to build TCR beta libraries. TCRdb re-derived calls from the multiplex PCR reads in MiXCR, one entry per CDR3 protein. The sample holds just over 600,000 distinct CDR3 sequences, less than 20% seen once. Noted time point: newly diagnosed GD, antithyroid drugs for less than 3 months. The TCR library was made from RNA extracted from PBMCs. Germline values: CDR1 LNHNV, CDR2 YYDKDF (reference sequence). V gave up 1 base and J gave up 6 bases, with 15 bases separating them. This CDR3 spans 16 amino acids. These data also formed part of another study, on T cells in Graves' hyperthyroidism and ophthalmopathy.

The sequence was obtained from a woman under 40 with Graves disease. The specimen comprised peripheral blood mononuclear cells (PBMCs), sampled at new diagnosis, from a patient treated with antithyroid drugs. The genes are TRBV15 and TRBJ2-2, with D possibly TRBD1 on 6 matching bases. This CDR3 is CATSRGLQGYAGELFF. The CDR3 bases are TGTGCCACCAGCAGAGGATTGCAGGGGTATGCCGGGGAGCTGTTTTTT.